This T cell receptor (beta chain) emerged from a study of T cell repertoires in cytomegalovirus infection. Study-level information: Carrying CMV and the relevant HLA type showed in public TCR beta signatures. Findings and limits, study-wide: People with CMV and the relevant HLA were identified by cumulative public TCR beta family frequency.

MiXCR, run by TCRdb on the reads, gives a single entry per CDR3 protein. Of roughly 500,000 distinct CDR3 sequences in the sample, under 55% were seen once. As regards this clonotype: What it binds is unknown.

V was trimmed by 4 bases and J by 8 bases, leaving 14 bases between them. This CDR3 contains 14 residues. CDR1 and CDR2 from the germline V gene are SGHVS and FQNEAQ. The input for sequencing was cultured PBMCs, taken from culture after CMV antigen stimulation. The receptor's source is a human donor in good health (CMV status not recorded). Some clones in this sample may be carry-over from other donors' samples. The chain combines TRBV7-8 with TRBJ1-4; D is unresolved. The CDR3 nucleotides read TGTGCCAGCAGCTCTACAAGCTTTGGGGAAAAACTGTTTTTT. This translates into CASSSTSFGEKLFF.